The next 19 T cell receptor beta chains were all read from a single sample in a study of blood T cells in healthy people across ages. Using a J-beta primer mix together with a sample-barcoded 5' primer, a second PCR was run for roughly 6 to 12 cycles. TCRdb called the 5' RACE reads again in MiXCR, with one record for every CDR3 protein. The sample consists of under 1,000,000 distinct CDR3 sequences, about 46% of them appearing once. The source material was blood. These TCRs come from an elderly man in good health.

The chain combines TRBV20-1 with TRBJ2-1, with TRBD2 matching 7 bases. The end of the DNA fits TRBJ2-7 better, so the J call may be wrong. CDR1 and CDR2 from the germline V gene are DFQATT and SNEGSKA (reference sequence). This CDR3 contains 13 residues. CDR3 loop: CSARGRGYNEQYF. CDR3 coding DNA: TGCAGTGCTAGAGGGCGGGGGTACAATGAGCAGTACTTC.

This clonotype was counted ten times or more. This chain joins TRBV28 and TRBJ1-5; D gene ambiguous. The germline V gene has CDR1 MDHEN and CDR2 SYDVKM. CDR3 length: 15 amino acids. V was cut by 2 bases and J by 3 bases, with 11 bases left in between. As DNA, the CDR3 is TGTGCCAGCAGTTTAACGGGCCCATCCAATCAGCCCCAGCATTTT. It encodes CASSLTGPSNQPQHF.

The rearrangement links TRBV5-1 to TRBJ2-3; D gene ambiguous. This CDR3 is built from 13 residues. V lost 3 bases and J 4 bases, leaving 9 bases between the germline ends. CDR1 SGHRS and CDR2 YFSETQ come from the germline V gene. In DNA, the CDR3 is TGCGCCAGCAGCTCTCGGATCCCAGATACGCAGTATTTT. Translation gives CASSSRIPDTQYF.

This clonotype was seen a handful of times. The chain combines TRBV7-2 with TRBJ1-5; D unclear. This CDR3 contains 13 residues. Germline CDR1 is SGHTA and CDR2 is FQGNSA. V was trimmed by 7 bases and J by 0 bases, leaving 7 bases between them. This chain's CDR3 is CASTWDSNQPQHF. The DNA for the CDR3 is TGTGCCAGCACCTGGGATAGCAATCAGCCCCAGCATTTT.

CDR3 loop: CASSTTGTGTETQYF. The CDR3 DNA sequence: TGTGCCAGCAGTACCACCGGGACAGGGACGGAGACCCAGTACTTC. The chain employs TRBV27 and TRBJ2-5; 9 positions match TRBD1. V lost 5 bases and J lost 5; bases outside the gene matches: 9. CDR3 length: 15 amino acids. CDR1 and CDR2 from the germline V gene are MNHEY and SMNVEV (reference sequence).

The chain joins TRBV20-1 to TRBJ2-3, with TRBD2 matching over 8 bases. The CDR3 spans 15 residues. Germline values: CDR1 DFQATT, CDR2 SNEGSKA (reference sequence). J lost 4 bases, V lost 3 bases, and 9 bases had no gene match. The CDR3 coding sequence is TGCAGTGCTAGTACGGGACTAGGCAGAGCAGATACGCAGTATTTT. This codes for CSASTGLGRADTQYF.

This clonotype showed up many times. DNA for the CDR3: TGCAGTGCTAGAGCCGACGGGGCGGCACCCGCCCTCAATGAGCAGTTCTTC. It codes for CSARADGAAPALNEQFF. The chain carries TRBV20-1 and TRBJ2-1, with D perhaps given as TRBD1 or TRBD2 (5 bases each). CDR1 is DFQATT, CDR2 SNEGSKA, per germline (reference sequence). The CDR3 runs to 17 residues. The ends were cut back, 1 base at V and 6 bases at J, with 22 bases in the middle.

This clonotype was counted between two and nine times. The gene calls are TRBV28 and TRBJ2-5, with a tentative D call TRBD1 (6 bases). Trimming took 4 bases from V and 7 from J, leaving 19 bases between them. The germline gives CDR1 MDHEN, CDR2 SYDVKM. CDR3 length: 15 residues. The DNA for the CDR3 is TGTGCCAGCAGTTCCCCGACAGGACAGAGAGGGACCCAGTACTTC. It specifies CASSSPTGQRGTQYF. The entire variable domain, with the rest obtained from reference TRBV28 and TRBJ2-5, is as follows: DVKVTQSSRYLVKRTGEKVFLECVQDMDHENMFWYRQDPGLGLRLIYFSYDVKMKEKGDIPEGYSVSREKKERFSLILESASTNQTSMYLCASSSPTGQRGTQYFGPGTRLLVL.

This clonotype occurred a few times. The gene calls are TRBV6-1 and TRBJ2-7; 11 bases fit TRBD2. The CDR3 sequence is 18 residues long. The germline gives CDR1 MNHNS, CDR2 SASEGT. The ends lost 6 bases at V and 1 base at J; junction bases unmatched: 14. CDR3 nucleotide sequence: TGTGCCAGCAGGAGAGGGATCGGACTAGCGGGTGAATCCTACGAGCAGTACTTC. This encodes CASRRGIGLAGESYEQYF.

The chain combines TRBV27 with TRBJ2-3; possible D gene TRBD2, 6 bases. V was pared by 7 bases and J by 1 base, with 15 bases between. Germline CDR1 is MNHEY and CDR2 is SMNVEV (reference sequence). This CDR3 spans 15 amino acids. CDR3 protein: CASNLGGSRTDTQYF. The CDR3 region has the DNA TGTGCCAGCAATCTCGGGGGATCTCGCACAGATACGCAGTATTTT.

This clonotype turned up a few times. The chain links TRBV29-1 to TRBJ2-5, with D perhaps being TRBD1 or TRBD2 (6 bases each). CDR3 size: 16 residues. Germline V gene data show CDR1 as SQVTM and CDR2 as ANQGSEA. The V gene lost 5 bases and the J gene lost 5 bases, with 24 bases spanning the gap. For the CDR3, the DNA is TGCAGCGTTTTGCAGGGGACTTCTTCGGCAACGGAGACCCAGTACTTC. Translated, it gives CSVLQGTSSATETQYF.

The CDR3 DNA sequence: TGTGCCAGCAGCTTGGACAGGGGATGGAAAAACATTCAGTACTTC. Translating gives CASSLDRGWKNIQYF. The chain uses TRBV5-5 and TRBJ2-4; 7 bases match TRBD1. This CDR3 is built from 15 residues. The junction had 4 bases not matched to a gene; V was cut back by 0 bases and J by 4 bases. Looked up from germline, CDR1 is SGHKS and CDR2 is YYEKEE (reference sequence).

The chain couples TRBV20-1 to TRBJ2-7, with TRBD2 matching 8 bases. With 1 base clipped from V and 4 bases from J, the junction kept 12 bases outside the gene matches. CDR1 and CDR2 from the germline V gene are DFQATT and SNEGSKA (reference sequence). The CDR3 consists of 16 residues. In nucleotides, the CDR3 is TGCAGTGCTAGAGCCCCCTTGAGCGGGAGTGTATACGAGCAGTACTTC. The encoded protein is CSARAPLSGSVYEQYF.

The sample holds a few counts of this clonotype. The CDR3 DNA reads as TGTGCCAGCAGCCCCCAGGGATCTGGGGATACGCAGTATTTT. It encodes CASSPQGSGDTQYF. The chain carries TRBV7-2 and TRBJ2-3, with D perhaps TRBD1 (5 bases). Trimming took off 5 bases at V and 6 bases at J, with 15 bases between the two ends. The CDR3 has 14 residues. Germline V gene sequence: CDR1 SGHTA, CDR2 FQGNSA.

The rearrangement joins TRBV6-9 to TRBJ2-7; D uncertain. Germline CDR1 is MNHGY and CDR2 is SVAAGI. The CDR3 consists of 13 residues. V lost 2 bases to trimming and J lost 3 bases, with 8 bases between them. As DNA, the CDR3 is TGTGCCAGCAGTTATAAGACCTTCTACGAGCAGTACTTC. Translation: CASSYKTFYEQYF.

The chain employs TRBV15 and TRBJ2-5, with 10 bases identical to TRBD2. Near its end, the DNA agrees better with TRBJ2-7, so the J call may be wrong. This CDR3 comprises 16 residues. The germline CDR1 and CDR2 sequences are LNHNV and YYDKDF (reference sequence). CDR3 in DNA: TGTGCCACCAGCAGAGATCAACCAGCGGGAGGGACCGAGCAGTACTTC. Protein: CATSRDQPAGGTEQYF.

This clonotype was recorded a few times. The chain has TRBV2 and TRBJ2-7; D might be TRBD2 (5 bases). This CDR3 has 14 amino acids. Looked up from germline, CDR1 is SNHLY and CDR2 is FYNNEI. Trimming removed 5 bases at V and 1 base at J, with 12 bases between. CDR3 region: CASSLRVRSYEQYF. The CDR3 DNA follows: TGTGCCAGCAGTTTGAGGGTACGTTCCTACGAGCAGTACTTC. The complete variable domain, with remaining parts taken from reference TRBV2 and TRBJ2-7, reads EPEVTQTPSHQVTQMGQEVILRCVPISNHLYFYWYRQILGQKVEFLVSFYNNEISEKSEIFDDQFSVERPDGSNFTLKIRSTKLEDSAMYFCASSLRVRSYEQYFGPGTRLTVT.

The chain carries TRBV11-2 and TRBJ2-7, with 8 bases that match TRBD1. CDR1 and CDR2 from the germline V gene are SGHAT and FQNNGV. V lost 4 bases to trimming and J lost 5 bases; unmatched junction nucleotides: 16. This CDR3 is 17 amino acids long. In DNA form, the CDR3 reads TGTGCCAGCAGCTCAGGATCCCGGGACAGGCGTTTTCACGAGCAGTACTTC. It translates to CASSSGSRDRRFHEQYF.

This clonotype was seen a few times. The chain recombines TRBV7-2 with TRBJ2-5; 7 bases match TRBD2. The CDR3 sequence is 17 residues long. V shed 1 base, J shed 1 base, and the junction held 9 bases outside the gene matches. The germline V gene encodes CDR1 SGHTA and CDR2 FQGNSA. The CDR3, as DNA: TGTGCCAGCAGCTTAGTAGGTGGCGGGAGCGTCCAAGAGACCCAGTACTTC. As protein: CASSLVGGGSVQETQYF.